The 15 T cell receptor beta chains reported below all come from one sample, sequenced in a study of PD-L1 blockade in urothelial cancer. Sequenced by immunoSEQ multiplex PCR; TCRdb stores in-frame clones only, minus some. The table lists about 76,000 clones, approximately 89% of them singletons. The time point was: peripheral blood 6 weeks after treatment start. The specimen comprised PBMCs, sampled around atezolizumab (anti-PD-L1) treatment. All receptors come from a woman aged 80 or older with urothelial cancer.

The chain recombines TRBV28 with TRBJ2-7; 7 nucleotides agree with TRBD2. The CDR3 totals 14 residues. The junction had 7 bases not matched to a gene; V was cut back by 3 bases and J by 5 bases. Germline assignment: CDR1 MDHEN and CDR2 SYDVKM. CDR3 nucleotides: TGTGCCAGCAGTTTGATAGCGGGTATCCACGAGCAGTACTTC. Its protein is CASSLIAGIHEQYF.

V gene TRBV10-1 combines with J gene TRBJ2-7; D is perhaps TRBD2 (7 bases). The germline CDR1 and CDR2 sequences are WNHNN and SYGVQD (reference sequence). This CDR3 comprises 17 residues. V was shortened by 3 bases and J by 0 bases, with 18 bases between the two germline ends. CDR3 bases: TGCGCCAGCAGTGACTCGATGGGGAGGGGGTCCTCCTACGAGCAGTACTTC. Translation gives CASSDSMGRGSSYEQYF.

Remarks on this clone: The identical CDR3 is also encoded by other nucleotide sequences in the sample. This chain uses TRBV7-2 with TRBJ2-7; TRBD1 is a possible D gene (5 bases). CDR3 length: 11 residues. The germline V gene has CDR1 SGHTA and CDR2 FQGNSA. V was clipped by 5 bases and J by 4 bases, with 6 bases between them. The CDR3, as DNA: TGTGCCAGCAGCCCAGGGTACGAGCAGTACTTC. It codes for CASSPGYEQYF.

The chain is built from TRBV9 and TRBJ1-1; D remains unclear. This CDR3 contains 13 residues. The germline V gene encodes CDR1 SGDLS and CDR2 YYNGEE. V lost 6 bases to trimming and J lost 1 base, with 10 bases between them. The CDR3: CASKFAENTEAFF. CDR3 bases: TGTGCCAGCAAATTCGCAGAGAACACTGAAGCTTTCTTT.

The chain carries TRBV6-5 and TRBJ2-5; D is perhaps TRBD2 (7 bases). The CDR3 runs 15 residues. The V gene lost 4 bases and the J gene lost 5 bases, with 17 bases spanning the gap. CDR1 and CDR2 from the germline V gene are MNHEY and SVGAGI. CDR3 sequence (DNA): TGTGCCAGCAGTTCGGACGGGGGGCCTACTGAGACCCAGTACTTC. As protein: CASSSDGGPTETQYF.

The sample holds one count of this clone. The chain carries TRBV28 and TRBJ2-4; D may be TRBD2 (5 bases). Trimming cost V 5 bases and J 8 bases, with 19 bases left between them. The CDR3 contains 15 residues. Germline assignment: CDR1 MDHEN and CDR2 SYDVKM. The CDR3 DNA is TGTGCCAGCAGTGCGCCCTTTCAGGCGGACTACATTCAGTACTTC. This encodes CASSAPFQADYIQYF. Variable domain in full (rest from reference TRBV28 and TRBJ2-4): DVKVTQSSRYLVKRTGEKVFLECVQDMDHENMFWYRQDPGLGLRLIYFSYDVKMKEKGDIPEGYSVSREKKERFSLILESASTNQTSMYLCASSAPFQADYIQYFGAGTRLSVL.

The gene calls are TRBV27 and TRBJ2-5; 10 positions agree with TRBD2. V was clipped by 1 base and J by 5 bases; unmatched bases: 7. The germline gives CDR1 MNHEY, CDR2 SMNVEV (reference sequence). The CDR3 is 16 amino acids. The CDR3: CASSLWWGLASETQYF. The CDR3 bases are TGTGCCAGCAGTTTATGGTGGGGACTAGCGAGCGAGACCCAGTACTTC.

The chain uses TRBV7-7 and TRBJ2-1; D is perhaps TRBD1 (6 bases). V was shortened by 4 bases and J by 7 bases, with 11 bases between the two germline ends. CDR1 and CDR2 from the germline V gene are SSHAT and FNYEAQ (reference sequence). CDR3 size: 13 residues. CDR3 sequence reads: CASSYDRNNEQFF. In DNA, the CDR3 is TGTGCCAGCAGCTATGACAGGAATAATGAGCAGTTCTTC.

This clone was detected only once. The chain combines TRBV27 with TRBJ1-1; D not resolved. The germline CDR1 and CDR2 sequences are MNHEY and SMNVEV (reference sequence). CDR3 length equals 12 residues. The V end was cut by 4 bases, the J end by 4 bases, with 7 bases between. The CDR3 region has the DNA TGTGCCAGCAGTTCAATCGGCACTGAAGCTTTCTTT. Its translation is CASSSIGTEAFF.

The genes are TRBV5-8 and TRBJ1-5; D call uncertain. This CDR3 is built from 14 residues. CDR1 and CDR2 (germline): SGHTS, YDEGEE. The V and J ends lost 0 bases and 5 bases respectively, with 9 bases between them. In DNA form, the CDR3 reads TGTGCCAGCAGCTTGGGGGCTTTCGATCAGCCCCAGCATTTT. This translates into CASSLGAFDQPQHF.

This clone has a handful of counts. The V call is TRBV19, the J call TRBJ2-3, with 13 nucleotides matching TRBD2. This CDR3 has 16 residues. Losses at the gene ends were 5 bases for V and 4 bases for J; bases not matched to a gene: 6. The V gene's germline CDR1 is LNHDA and CDR2 SQIVND (reference sequence). DNA of the CDR3: TGTGCCAGTAGTGAACTAGCGGGAGGGCCGTCAGATACGCAGTATTTT. As protein: CASSELAGGPSDTQYF.

V and J are TRBV14 and TRBJ1-1; 9 bases fit TRBD1. CDR1 SGHDN and CDR2 FVKESK come from the germline V gene. The J segment lost 3 bases and the V segment lost 3 bases, leaving 11 bases of the junction unmatched. CDR3 length: 17 amino acids. CDR3: CASSQDRGTVRYTEAFF. The CDR3 DNA is TGTGCCAGCAGCCAGGACAGGGGTACAGTAAGGTACACTGAAGCTTTCTTT.

As DNA, the CDR3 is TGTGCCAGCAGCTTAGGCGGCAGTTATCAGCCCCAGCATTTT. Translating gives CASSLGGSYQPQHF. V and J are TRBV7-9 and TRBJ1-5; unclear D gene. V dropped 1 base and J dropped 5 bases, with 9 bases sitting between them. Germline CDR1 and CDR2: SEHNR and FQNEAQ (reference sequence). CDR3 length equals 14 residues.

V and J are TRBV30 and TRBJ2-7, with 7 bases aligning to TRBD2. With 3 bases clipped from V and 5 bases from J, the junction kept 13 bases outside the gene matches. The CDR3 runs 15 residues. Germline CDR1 GTSNPN, CDR2 SVGIG (reference sequence). The CDR3 coding sequence is TGTGCCTGGAGCAGCGGGACTCCCTCTTCCCACGAGCAGTACTTC. This codes for CAWSSGTPSSHEQYF.

The chain has TRBV27 and TRBJ2-1; 10 positions agree with TRBD2. The CDR3 has 16 residues. The V segment lost 6 bases and the J segment 5 bases; nucleotides outside the gene matches: 10. The V gene's germline CDR1 is MNHEY and CDR2 SMNVEV (reference sequence). CDR3 sequence (DNA): TGTGCCAGCAGCGATACTAGCGGGACCCTTGACAATGAGCAGTTCTTC. Translation gives CASSDTSGTLDNEQFF.